This T cell receptor beta chain was identified in a study of cytomegalovirus exposure and HLA in healthy donors. 13 Jbeta primers and 60 Vbeta primers were used for the PCR. Produced via immunoSEQ multiplex PCR; TCRdb's table is partial and in-frame only. Of around 170,000 clones in the sample, about 85% were seen once. A note on this clone: Antigen unknown. Other DNA sequences of this sample code for an identical CDR3.

With 1 base removed from V and 6 bases from J, the gap between germline ends came to 5 bases. This CDR3 has 12 amino acids. Germline CDR1 is SGHRS and CDR2 is YFSETQ. Findings and limits, study-wide: The likely explanation for a cluster of highly shared sequence variants was sequencing artifact. Among CMV-associated TCR beta chains, most appeared HLA-restricted in a later analysis. Later work found that TCR association rates differed between HLA loci; DRB1 had the most and HLA-C the fewest. Among TCR beta chains, those listed as cytomegalovirus-associated numbered around 180.

The sequencing input was PBMCs. V and J are TRBV5-1 and TRBJ2-1; D unclear. The TCR was taken from a man aged 50 to 60 in good health and CMV-seronegative. CDR3 residues: CASSLPSNEQFF. CDR3 nucleotides: TGCGCCAGCAGCTTGCCCTCCAATGAGCAGTTCTTC.